The rows below give T cell receptor beta chains drawn from one sample of a study of tumor-infiltrating lymphocytes in primary liver carcinoma. Each CDR3 protein gets one entry after TCRdb re-called the multiplex PCR reads with MiXCR. This repertoire shows roughly 30,000 distinct CDR3 sequences, about 71% found once; its top ten account for roughly 30%. Sequencing was performed on liver tumor tissue from sampling region 3. These receptors originate from a woman aged 25 to 39 with primary liver carcinoma and hepatitis B virus infection. CDR3s include the opening cysteine and the closing phenylalanine or tryptophan. Each record gives: clone size, V gene, J gene, D gene, CDR3 protein, CDR3 DNA. A D gene is named only where the DNA matches it firmly. Expanded clones get a size class; other rows say once, few or many, or leave the size out.

>few|TRBV10-1|TRBJ2-2|.
CATQRTETGELLF
TGCGCCACCCAGCGTACAGAGACCGGGGAGCTGCTTTTT
>many|TRBV6-5|TRBJ1-5|.
CASSYGPSHQPQHF
TGTGCCAGCAGTTACGGGCCCAGCCATCAGCCCCAGCATTTT
>many|TRBV28|TRBJ1-5|.
CASSFRPSNQPQHF
TGTGCCAGCAGTTTTCGACCTAGCAATCAGCCCCAGCATTTT
>once|TRBV11-2|TRBJ2-7|.
CASSLVGRLGEQYF
TGTGCCAGCAGCTTAGTGGGGAGACTTGGCGAACAGTACTTC
>medium-sized|TRBV28|TRBJ2-1|TRBD2
CATLTSAGGLNEQFF
TGTGCCACCCTGACCTCAGCGGGAGGGCTTAATGAGCAGTTCTTC
>many|TRBV11-2|TRBJ2-2|.
CASSFGTASATGELFF
TGTGCCAGCAGCTTTGGTACGGCTAGCGCAACCGGGGAGCTGTTTTTC
>.|TRBV11-2|TRBJ1-2|.
CASSLPQGHGYTF
TGTGCCAGCAGCTTGCCTCAGGGCCATGGCTACACCTTC
>.|TRBV15|TRBJ2-1|.
CATSSPENGDYNEQFF
TGTGCCACCAGCAGTCCTGAGAACGGTGACTACAATGAGCAGTTCTTC
>.|TRBV6-2/TRBV6-3|TRBJ2-2|.
CASSYGTGAWEPFF
TGTGCTAGCAGTTACGGGACCGGGGCCTGGGAGCCGTTTTTT
>.|TRBV12-3/TRBV12-4|TRBJ1-2|.
CASTSDLSTGYNYGYTF
TGTGCCAGCACCTCGGACTTGAGTACAGGGTACAACTATGGCTACACCTTC
>.|TRBV30|TRBJ2-7|.
CAWIRAGPSYEQYF
TGCGCCTGGATCAGGGCGGGGCCCTCCTACGAGCAGTACTTC
>.|TRBV6-5|TRBJ2-1|.
CASNPGQPTYNEQFF
TGTGCCAGCAACCCCGGACAGCCGACCTACAATGAGCAGTTCTTC
>.|TRBV28|TRBJ2-5|.
CASSVFGGWETQYF
TGTGCCAGCAGTGTGTTTGGGGGATGGGAGACCCAGTACTTC
>.|TRBV7-6|TRBJ2-7|TRBD1
CASCWGQGYEQYF
TGTGCCAGCTGCTGGGGACAGGGCTACGAGCAGTACTTC
>.|TRBV11-2|TRBJ2-2|.
CASSLDRTGEPFF
TGTGCTAGCAGCCTAGATAGGACTGGGGAGCCGTTTTTT
>.|TRBV6-2/TRBV6-3|TRBJ1-5|.
CANKESRDSNQPQHF
TGTGCCAACAAGGAGTCTAGAGATAGCAATCAGCCCCAGCATTTT
>.|TRBV20-1|TRBJ2-2|TRBD2
CSARGFSGRGTVELFF
TGCAGTGCTAGGGGATTTAGCGGGAGGGGCACCGTGGAGCTGTTTTTT
>.|TRBV6-5|TRBJ1-4|TRBD1
CVSSFRDRAEQPFF
TGTGTCAGCAGTTTCCGGGACAGGGCTGAACAACCGTTTTTT
>few|TRBV4-2|TRBJ2-2|.
CANSQVVAATRELFF
TGTGCTAACAGCCAAGTTGTAGCAGCCACCCGGGAGCTGTTTTTT
>.|TRBV4-3|TRBJ2-7|.
CASSHIALSNEQYF
TGTGCCAGCAGCCACATTGCCCTTTCTAACGAGCAGTACTTC
>many|TRBV11-2|TRBJ2-2|.
CASSPVSRGLVTGELFF
TGTGCCAGCAGCCCAGTAAGCAGGGGACTTGTCACCGGGGAGCTGTTTTTT
>many|TRBV6-6|TRBJ2-1|TRBD1
CASSPPGQRSHEQFF
TGTGCCAGCAGCCCTCCGGGACAGAGGTCCCATGAGCAGTTCTTC
>many|TRBV12-3/TRBV12-4|TRBJ1-3|TRBD1
CASSGVATGTGNTIYF
TGTGCCAGCAGTGGCGTTGCGACAGGGACTGGAAACACCATATATTTT
>.|TRBV7-8|TRBJ2-7|.
CASNYRDPGRYEQHF
TGTGCCAGCAATTACCGGGACCCAGGACGCTACGAGCAGCACTTC
>few|TRBV11-3|TRBJ2-1|TRBD2
CAGASGSGNEQLF
TGTGCCGGCGCCAGCGGGAGTGGGAACGAGCAGCTCTTC
>.|TRBV6-5|TRBJ2-1|TRBD1
CASSYGQGVFNEQFF
TGTGCCAGCAGTTATGGACAGGGGGTGTTTAATGAGCAGTTCTTC
>.|TRBV19|TRBJ2-1|.
CASSPGSSNEQFF
TGTGCCAGTAGTCCAGGAAGTAGCAATGAGCAGTTCTTC